The clone carrying this T cell receptor (beta chain) has only a few counts. This entry comes from a study of beta chain features in type 1 diabetes. The germline V and J ends were trimmed by 7 bases and 7 bases, with 15 bases remaining between them. Germline lookup yields CDR1 SGHKS and CDR2 YYEKEE (reference sequence). The CDR3 spans 13 residues. Isolated RNA was reverse transcribed in full, so expressed TCRB transcripts were sequenced. This table comes from immunoSEQ multiplex PCR, and its TCRdb copy is limited to in-frame clones, with some not included. The table shows roughly 500,000 clones, with roughly 11% occurring only once.

The source is a woman between 18 and 29 years old in good health. The sequencing input was naive CD4+ T cells from blood. The chain joins TRBV5-5 to TRBJ2-4; D is perhaps TRBD1 (5 bases). The CDR3 region has the DNA TGTGCCAGCGGGAAAGGGGCTATCAACATTCAGTACTTC. It is translated as CASGKGAINIQYF. The variable domain in full, with the rest retrieved from reference TRBV5-5 and TRBJ2-4, is DAGVTQSPTHLIKTRGQQVTLRCSPISGHKSVSWYQQVLGQGPQFIFQYYEKEERGRGNFPDRFSARQFPNYSSELNVNALLLGDSALYLCASGKGAINIQYFGAGTRLSVL.